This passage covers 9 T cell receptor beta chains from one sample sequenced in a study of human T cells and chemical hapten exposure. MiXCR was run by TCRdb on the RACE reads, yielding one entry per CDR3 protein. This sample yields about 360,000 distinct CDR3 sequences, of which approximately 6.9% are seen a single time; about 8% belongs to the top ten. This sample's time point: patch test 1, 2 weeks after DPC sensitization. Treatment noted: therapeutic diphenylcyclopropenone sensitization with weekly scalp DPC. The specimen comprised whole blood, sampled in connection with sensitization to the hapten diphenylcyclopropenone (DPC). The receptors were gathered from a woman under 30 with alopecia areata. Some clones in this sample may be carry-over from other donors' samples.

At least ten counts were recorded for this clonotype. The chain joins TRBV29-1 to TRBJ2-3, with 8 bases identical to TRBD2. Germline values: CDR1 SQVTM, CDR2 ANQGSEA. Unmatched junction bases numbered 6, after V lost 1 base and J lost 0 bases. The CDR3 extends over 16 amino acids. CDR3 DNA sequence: TGCAGCGTTGAAGGGGCTAGCGGGTCTAGCACAGATACGCAGTATTTT. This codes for CSVEGASGSSTDTQYF.

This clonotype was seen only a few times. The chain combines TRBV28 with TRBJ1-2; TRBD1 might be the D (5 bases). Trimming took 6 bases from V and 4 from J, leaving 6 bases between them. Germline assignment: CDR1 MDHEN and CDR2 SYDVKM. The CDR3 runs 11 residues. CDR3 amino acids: CASRDSYGYTF. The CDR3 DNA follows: TGTGCCAGCAGAGACAGCTATGGCTACACCTTC.

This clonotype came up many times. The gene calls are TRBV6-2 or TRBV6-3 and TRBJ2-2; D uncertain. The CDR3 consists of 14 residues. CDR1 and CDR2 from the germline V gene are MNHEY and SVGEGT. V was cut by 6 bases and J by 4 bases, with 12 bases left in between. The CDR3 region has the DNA TGTGCCAGCAGCCAGTGGCCGGGCACCGGGGAGCTGTTTTTT. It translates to CASSQWPGTGELFF.

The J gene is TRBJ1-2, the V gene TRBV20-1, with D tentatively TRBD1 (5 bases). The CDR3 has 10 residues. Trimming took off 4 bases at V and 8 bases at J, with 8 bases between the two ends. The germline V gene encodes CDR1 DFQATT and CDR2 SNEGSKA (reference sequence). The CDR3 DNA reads TGCAGTGCTAAAGCAGGGGGCTACACCTTC. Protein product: CSAKAGGYTF.

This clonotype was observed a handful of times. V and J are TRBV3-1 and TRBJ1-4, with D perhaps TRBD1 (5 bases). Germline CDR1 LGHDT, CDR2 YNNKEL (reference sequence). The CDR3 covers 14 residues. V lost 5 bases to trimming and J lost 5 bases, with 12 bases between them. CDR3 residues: CASSYPGPNEKLFF. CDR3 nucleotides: TGTGCCAGCAGCTATCCAGGGCCCAATGAAAAACTGTTTTTT.

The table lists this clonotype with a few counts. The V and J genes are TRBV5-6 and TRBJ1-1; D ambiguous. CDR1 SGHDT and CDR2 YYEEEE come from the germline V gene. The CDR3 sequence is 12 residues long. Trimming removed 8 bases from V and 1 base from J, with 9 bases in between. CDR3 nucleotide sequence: TGTGCCAGTAACTGGGGGAACACTGAAGCTTTCTTT. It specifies CASNWGNTEAFF.

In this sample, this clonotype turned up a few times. In DNA, the CDR3 is TGCGCCAGCAGCTCTTCTAGCACAGATACGCAGTATTTT. It is translated as CASSSSSTDTQYF. The chain links TRBV5-1 to TRBJ2-3; D call uncertain. Deletions cut 3 bases from V and 0 bases from J, with 5 bases between. Germline V gene data show CDR1 as SGHRS and CDR2 as YFSETQ. The CDR3 loop spans 13 amino acids. The whole variable domain, filled in from reference TRBV5-1 and TRBJ2-3, reads KAGVTQTPRYLIKTRGQQVTLSCSPISGHRSVSWYQQTPGQGLQFLFEYFSETQRNKGNFPGRFSGRQFSNSRSEMNVSTLELGDSALYLCASSSSSTDTQYFGPGTRLTVL.

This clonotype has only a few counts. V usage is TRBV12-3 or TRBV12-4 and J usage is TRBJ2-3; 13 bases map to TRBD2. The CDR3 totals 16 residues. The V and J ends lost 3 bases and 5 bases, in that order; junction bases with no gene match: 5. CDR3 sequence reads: CASSFQGLAGLDTQYF. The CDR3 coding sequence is TGTGCCAGCAGTTTTCAGGGACTAGCGGGGTTAGATACGCAGTATTTT.

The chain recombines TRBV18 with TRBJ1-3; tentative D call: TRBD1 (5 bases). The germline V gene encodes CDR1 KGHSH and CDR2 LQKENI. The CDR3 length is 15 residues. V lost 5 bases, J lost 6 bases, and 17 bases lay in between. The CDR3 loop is CASSETGGIENTIYF. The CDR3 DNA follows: TGTGCCAGCTCAGAAACCGGGGGAATTGAAAACACCATATATTTT. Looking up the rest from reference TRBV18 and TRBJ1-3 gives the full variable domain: NAGVMQNPRHLVRRRGQEARLRCSPMKGHSHVYWYRQLPEEGLKFMVYLQKENIIDESGMPKERFSAEFPKEGPSILRIQQVVRGDSAAYFCASSETGGIENTIYFGEGSWLTVV.